This T cell receptor beta chain was retrieved from a study of cytomegalovirus exposure and HLA in healthy donors. This CDR3 spans 14 amino acids. After removal of 7 bases from V and 4 bases from J, the junction contained 6 bases not matched to a gene. The germline gives CDR1 LNHDA, CDR2 SQIVND (reference sequence). The PCR was carried out with 60 Vbeta primers and 13 Jbeta primers. The table came from immunoSEQ multiplex PCR; TCRdb's copy has only in-frame clones and leaves some out. This sample has under 200,000 clones, with roughly 85% found just once. With respect to this clone: As yet, its antigen is unknown.

Overall study findings and caveats: A classifier reportedly called cytomegalovirus status with high sensitivity and specificity.

The sample comprised PBMCs. This clonotype originated in a woman between 50 and 59 years old in good health and CMV-seronegative. V and J are TRBV19 and TRBJ1-4; 7 nucleotides match TRBD1. The CDR3 loop reads CASKTGQSNEKLFF. As DNA, the CDR3 is TGTGCCAGTAAGACGGGACAGAGTAATGAAAAACTGTTTTTT.